The clone carrying this T cell receptor (beta chain) was found many times. This specimen belongs to a study of T cells in Graves' hyperthyroidism and ophthalmopathy. The investigators amplified TCR beta CDR3 regions from RNA transcripts. HTBI primers were employed in a first-round RT-PCR of the TCR CDR3. TCRdb ran MiXCR on the multiplex PCR reads and lists one entry per CDR3 protein. The sample lists around 250,000 distinct CDR3 sequences; about a sixth were seen once. The germline V gene encodes CDR1 MNHEY and CDR2 SVGEGT. Deletions cut 2 bases from V and 5 bases from J, with 12 bases between. CDR3 length: 14 residues.

Sequencing was done on a sample of blood. This chain uses TRBV6-2 or TRBV6-3 with TRBJ2-5; D perhaps matches TRBD2 (6 bases). The sequence was collected from a woman younger than 30 with Graves' ophthalmopathy. CDR3 DNA: TGTGCCAGCAGTTACAGCGGGCGCGGCGAGACCCAGTACTTC. Protein product: CASSYSGRGETQYF.